This is a list of T cell receptor beta chains from one sample in a study of cytomegalovirus exposure and HLA in healthy donors. The assay was immunoSEQ multiplex PCR, and TCRdb's table has in-frame clones only and misses some. The sample contains about 79,000 clones, approximately 70% of which appear only once. The source material was PBMCs. The receptors derive from a man aged 60 to 69 in good health and CMV-seronegative. CDR3s include the opening cysteine and the closing phenylalanine or tryptophan. Fields, in order: clone size, CDR3 length, D gene, V gene, J gene, CDR3 protein, CDR3 DNA. D genes are given only for firm matches. Clone size, where shown, is once, few, many, or a class for clones that have expanded.

few	13	NA	TRBV2	TRBJ2-1	CASGTDISNEQFF	TGTGCCAGCGGCACCGACATTTCCAATGAGCAGTTCTTC
few	16	TRBD2	TRBV4-1	TRBJ2-7	CASSQERAGGPYEQYF	TGCGCCAGCAGCCAAGAGAGGGCGGGGGGGCCCTACGAGCAGTACTTC
few	15	TRBD1	TRBV7-2	TRBJ1-6	CASSLWDRGGSPLHF	TGTGCCAGCAGCTTATGGGACAGGGGCGGTTCACCCCTCCACTTT
NA	16	NA	TRBV7-9	TRBJ1-4	CASSPGAAVTNEKLFF	TGTGCCAGCAGCCCAGGGGCGGCGGTGACGAATGAAAAACTGTTTTTT
NA	14	NA	TRBV6-5	TRBJ2-7	CASAKDSPPYEQYF	TGTGCCAGCGCGAAGGACTCCCCTCCCTACGAGCAGTACTTC
few	16	TRBD1	TRBV5-1	TRBJ2-5	CASSPRPGTGEETQYF	TGCGCCAGCAGCCCACGCCCCGGGACAGGGGAAGAGACCCAGTACTTC
NA	14	NA	TRBV5-6	TRBJ2-1	CASSGGTFENEQFF	TGTGCCAGCAGCGGGGGGACCTTTGAAAATGAGCAGTTCTTC
NA	15	NA	TRBV5-1	TRBJ1-2	CASSLRVGQGSGYTF	TGCGCCAGCAGCTTAAGAGTGGGACAAGGGAGCGGCTACACCTTC
NA	14	TRBD2	TRBV28	TRBJ2-1	CAIAGLAGLNEQFF	TGTGCCATCGCAGGACTAGCGGGACTCAATGAGCAGTTCTTC
NA	18	NA	TRBV29-1	TRBJ1-3	CSVSGGQQVDFSGNTIYF	TGCAGCGTCTCCGGCGGACAGCAAGTAGATTTCTCTGGAAACACCATATATTTT
NA	12	TRBD1	TRBV29-1	TRBJ1-1	CSVDRAVAEAFF	TGCAGCGTGGACAGGGCGGTTGCTGAAGCTTTCTTT
NA	14	NA	TRBV11-2	TRBJ2-5	CASSLGALQETQYF	TGTGCCAGCAGCCTAGGGGCTTTGCAAGAGACCCAGTACTTC
NA	14	TRBD1	TRBV7-2	TRBJ2-7	CASSSGQKSYEQYF	TGTGCCAGCAGCTCGGGACAGAAATCCTACGAGCAGTACTTC
once	13	TRBD1	TRBV25-1	TRBJ1-4	CASTEGAWEKLFF	TGTGCCAGCACGGAGGGGGCCTGGGAAAAACTGTTTTTT
NA	14	TRBD2	TRBV10-2	TRBJ2-5	CASTSGGYQETQYF	TGCGCCAGCACTAGCGGGGGTTACCAAGAGACCCAGTACTTC
NA	11	NA	TRBV6-4	TRBJ1-6	CASSDSPLTAF	TGTGCCAGCAGTGACTCACCTCTCACAGCTTTT
NA	14	NA	TRBV5-4	TRBJ1-2	CASSYLAGSYGYTF	TGTGCCAGCAGTTATTTGGCAGGGTCATATGGCTACACCTTC
NA	17	NA	TRBV11-3	TRBJ1-3	CASSLDTGSSSGNTIYF	TGTGCCAGCAGCTTAGATACGGGTTCGAGCTCTGGAAACACCATATATTTT
few	16	TRBD1	TRBV18	TRBJ1-1	CASSMDRVDLDTEAFF	TGTGCCAGCTCAATGGACAGGGTGGACTTGGACACTGAAGCTTTCTTT
many	14	NA	TRBV25-1	TRBJ2-2	CASSESRGAGELFF	TGTGCCAGCAGTGAATCCAGGGGCGCCGGGGAGCTGTTTTTT
few	15	TRBD1	TRBV7-9	TRBJ1-2	CASSEIGQGDYGYTF	TGTGCCAGCAGCGAAATAGGACAGGGGGACTATGGCTACACCTTC
once	13	NA	TRBV7-6	TRBJ1-2	CASTLGARHGYTF	TGTGCCAGCACCCTAGGGGCTCGGCATGGCTACACCTTC
NA	15	TRBD2	TRBV15	TRBJ2-1	CATRGGSGSYNEQFF	TGTGCCACGCGCGGGGGGTCCGGCTCCTACAATGAGCAGTTCTTC
NA	21	NA	TRBV5-1	TRBJ2-2	CASSLATPGGKNSPNTGELFF	TGCGCCAGCAGCTTGGCAACTCCAGGGGGGAAAAACAGCCCGAACACCGGGGAGCTGTTTTTT
NA	14	TRBD2	TRBV2	TRBJ2-2	CASFAGDSTGELFF	TGTGCCAGTTTTGCGGGGGATAGCACCGGGGAGCTGTTTTTT
NA	14	NA	TRBV14	TRBJ2-7	CASSQFPVSDEQYF	TGTGCCAGCAGCCAGTTTCCAGTTTCCGACGAGCAGTACTTC
NA	12	NA	TRBV7-2	TRBJ2-2	CASSLGPGELFF	TGTGCCAGCAGCTTAGGGCCCGGGGAGCTGTTTTTT
NA	14	TRBD2	TRBV5-1	TRBJ2-7	CASSLRSGSYEQYF	TGCGCCAGCAGCTTGCGTAGCGGGAGCTACGAGCAGTACTTC
NA	13	NA	TRBV5-4	TRBJ2-2	CASSTDRTGELFF	TGTGCCAGCAGCACGGACAGAACCGGGGAGCTGTTTTTT
NA	15	NA	TRBV14	TRBJ2-5	CASSPDQGYRETQYF	TGTGCCAGCAGCCCGGACCAGGGGTATCGAGAGACCCAGTACTTC
NA	16	NA	TRBV13	TRBJ1-1	CASSRDPHQGFTEAFF	TGTGCCAGCAGCAGAGATCCCCACCAGGGATTCACTGAAGCTTTCTTT
NA	12	NA	TRBV7-2	TRBJ1-1	CASSLRGTEAFF	TGTGCCAGCAGCTTAAGGGGCACTGAAGCTTTCTTT
NA	13	TRBD1	TRBV6-1	TRBJ1-2	CASSSTGYGGYTF	TGTGCCAGCAGTTCGACAGGGTATGGGGGCTACACCTTC
NA	13	NA	TRBV5-4	TRBJ2-7	CASSRQETYEQYF	TGTGCCAGCAGCCGACAGGAGACCTACGAGCAGTACTTC
NA	15	NA	TRBV4-3	TRBJ2-7	CASAPPGVSSYEQYF	TGCGCCAGCGCCCCGCCAGGGGTAAGCTCCTACGAGCAGTACTTC
NA	15	NA	TRBV7-9	TRBJ1-3	CASSSLQGSGNTIYF	TGTGCCAGCAGCAGCTTACAGGGAAGTGGGAACACCATATATTTT
NA	16	TRBD2	TRBV9	TRBJ2-3	CASSVTSGTFTDTQYF	TGTGCCAGCAGCGTAACTAGCGGGACATTCACAGATACGCAGTATTTT
NA	16	NA	TRBV14	TRBJ2-6	CASSQIGGPGANVLTF	TGTGCCAGCAGTCAGATCGGGGGGCCCGGGGCCAACGTCCTGACTTTC
NA	12	NA	TRBV15	TRBJ1-6	CATRGDNSPLHF	TGTGCCACCAGGGGCGATAATTCACCCCTCCACTTT
few	14	NA	TRBV6-1	TRBJ1-5	CASSEAGASQPQHF	TGTGCCAGCAGTGAGGCGGGGGCGAGTCAGCCCCAGCATTTT
NA	15	TRBD1	TRBV6-6	TRBJ1-4	CASSRQGAADEKLFF	TGTGCCAGCAGTCGTCAGGGGGCTGCGGATGAAAAACTGTTTTTT
NA	16	TRBD2	TRBV5-1	TRBJ2-5	CASSLVGRVSQETQYF	TGCGCCAGCAGCTTGGTTGGGAGGGTGTCCCAAGAGACCCAGTACTTC
NA	17	TRBD2	TRBV6-4	TRBJ2-3	CASSLGASGGAGDTQYF	TGTGCCAGCTCCCTCGGCGCTAGCGGGGGGGCTGGGGATACGCAGTATTTT
once	15	NA	TRBV21-1	TRBJ1-4	CASNENGRSHEKLFF	TGTGCCAGCAACGAAAACGGTCGGTCCCATGAAAAACTGTTTTTT